This TCR beta chain was sequenced for a study of high-grade serous ovarian cancer treatment subgroups. Study-level background: Each sample yielded on average roughly 7,000 unique TCR beta rearrangements from around 14,000 reads. Study results and caveats: The analyses considered CDR3 and ignored CDR1 and CDR2. Tumors within one patient showed repertoire similarity of about 0.095 to 0.85. These tumor repertoires lack spatial information from bulk sequencing.

The CDR3 totals 18 residues. The germline gives CDR1 SGHDT, CDR2 YYEEEE. V was pared by 4 bases and J by 0 bases, with 13 bases of the junction left unmatched. The tumor samples were collected prior to definitive surgery or chemotherapy. Notes on this clone: The antigen is not known.

Method: immunoSEQ multiplex PCR; TCRdb's copy keeps in-frame clones and lacks some. The table has about 12,000 clones, just over 85% seen once. This TCR derives from a human donor with high-grade serous ovarian cancer. V is TRBV5-6 and J is TRBJ1-3; 7 nucleotides align to TRBD1. The sample consisted of tumor tissue. CDR3 coding DNA: TGTGCCAGCAGCCCTACGGGACAGCCTCCGAGCTCTGGAAACACCATATATTTT. This encodes CASSPTGQPPSSGNTIYF.